Detailed here is one TCR beta chain. Its matching antigen is unknown. Trimming removed 0 bases from V and 12 bases from J; junction bases left unmatched: 6. CDR1 is LNHDA and CDR2 is SQIVND in the germline V gene (reference sequence). CDR3 length: 16 amino acids. Sequencing used immunoSEQ multiplex PCR; TCRdb keeps in-frame clones, though not all of them. The table records more than 250,000 clones, 80% to 95% of them present only once. The data were taken from a study of T cell responses to AZD1222 COVID-19 vaccine. Overall study findings and caveats: Variant regions that are unmutated are reportedly the target of nearly half of spike-specific TCRs.

The chain employs TRBV19 and TRBJ2-1, with 15 positions matching TRBD2. The specimen was peripheral blood, collected on day 0 of AZD1222 vaccination. This receptor was identified in an adult in good health. The CDR3 sequence: CASSIDGTSGRPRQFF. Here the CDR3 DNA reads TGTGCCAGTAGTATAGACGGGACTAGCGGGAGGCCCCGGCAGTTCTTC.